This is a list of T cell receptor beta chains from one sample in a study of T cell responses to AZD1222 COVID-19 vaccine. Repertoires were generated with immunoSEQ multiplex PCR, while TCRdb's copy carries only in-frame clones and drops some. The data hold 150,000 to 200,000 clones, with about nine tenths observed a single time. The sequencing here drew on peripheral blood, taken on day 0 of AZD1222 vaccination. These TCRs come from an adult in good health. Each CDR3 is given with its conserved first and last residue. A D gene is named only where the DNA matches it firmly. Expanded clones are given a class, and other clones once, few, many or no size at all.

V	size	length	D	J	CDR3	DNA
TRBV19	-	13	-	TRBJ1-2	CASSMRQGVGYTF	TGTGCCAGTAGTATGCGGCAGGGTGTGGGCTACACCTTC
TRBV27	-	14	-	TRBJ1-5	CASSLSPQGLAQHF	TGTGCCAGCAGTTTATCTCCACAGGGTCTAGCCCAGCATTTT
TRBV6-5	once	15	TRBD2	TRBJ2-2	CASSLAGKNTGELFF	TGTGCCAGCAGTTTAGCGGGAAAGAACACCGGGGAGCTGTTTTTT
TRBV12-3/TRBV12-4	-	13	-	TRBJ1-2	CASMWGRANGYTF	TGTGCCAGCATGTGGGGCAGGGCCAATGGCTACACCTTC
TRBV5-4	-	16	TRBD1	TRBJ1-4	CASGEGRGTTNEKLFF	TGTGCCAGCGGTGAAGGCAGGGGGACAACTAATGAAAAACTGTTTTTT
TRBV18	once	12	-	TRBJ2-3	CASCPQTDTQYF	TGTGCCAGCTGCCCGCAGACAGATACGCAGTATTTT
TRBV30	-	17	TRBD1	TRBJ1-4	CAFTGTGWWTFNEKLFF	TGTGCCTTCACCGGGACAGGGTGGTGGACGTTTAATGAAAAACTGTTTTTT
TRBV15	-	17	-	TRBJ2-1	CATSREGTTPPYNEQFF	TGTGCCACCAGCAGAGAAGGGACAACTCCCCCCTACAATGAGCAGTTCTTC
TRBV7-9	-	16	TRBD2	TRBJ2-3	CASSPRTSGVSDTQYF	TGTGCCAGCAGCCCTAGGACTAGCGGGGTTTCGGATACGCAGTATTTT
TRBV10-3	-	17	-	TRBJ1-5	CAISESVGPSQNQPQHF	TGTGCCATCAGTGAGTCGGTGGGGCCGAGCCAAAATCAGCCCCAGCATTTT
TRBV2	-	15	-	TRBJ2-6	CASTQSFSGANVLTF	TGTGCCAGCACACAGTCCTTCTCTGGGGCCAACGTCCTGACTTTC
TRBV5-4	-	17	TRBD1	TRBJ2-3	CASSSVWDRASSDTQYF	TGTGCCAGCAGCTCTGTTTGGGACAGGGCATCATCAGATACGCAGTATTTT
TRBV30	-	11	-	TRBJ1-2	CAWRMIWGYTF	TGTGCCTGGAGGATGATTTGGGGCTACACCTTC
TRBV10-2	-	18	-	TRBJ1-6	CASSRELDHPGYNSPLHF	TGCGCCAGCAGTCGAGAACTGGACCATCCTGGCTATAATTCACCCCTCCACTTT
TRBV2	few	14	-	TRBJ2-7	CASHSGSSPYEQYF	TGTGCCAGCCATTCTGGGTCGTCCCCCTACGAGCAGTACTTC
TRBV7-2	-	14	TRBD1	TRBJ1-3	CASSLQGARNTIYF	TGTGCCAGCAGCTTACAGGGGGCAAGGAACACCATATATTTT